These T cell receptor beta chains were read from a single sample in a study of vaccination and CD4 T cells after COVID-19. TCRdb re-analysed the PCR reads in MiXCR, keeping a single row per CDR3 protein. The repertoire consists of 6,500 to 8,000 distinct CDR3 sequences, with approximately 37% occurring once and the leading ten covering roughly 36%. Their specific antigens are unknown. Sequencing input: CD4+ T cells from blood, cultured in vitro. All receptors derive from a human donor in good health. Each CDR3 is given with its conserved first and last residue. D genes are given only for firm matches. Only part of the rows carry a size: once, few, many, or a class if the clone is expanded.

CASSLDRVGYTF,TGTGCCAGCAGCCTGGACAGGGTTGGCTACACCTTC,TRBD1,.,TRBV7-2,TRBJ1-2
CASSYEVTNQPQHF,TGTGCCAGCAGTTACGAGGTCACGAATCAGCCCCAGCATTTT,.,.,TRBV6-5,TRBJ1-5
CASSIPGQYYEQHF,TGTGCCAGTAGTATACCGGGACAGTATTACGAGCAGCACTTC,TRBD1,.,TRBV19,TRBJ2-7
CASRNLGQDNEQFF,TGTGCCAGCAGGAACCTGGGGCAGGACAATGAGCAGTTCTTC,.,few,TRBV7-9,TRBJ2-1
CASNTWAGIQETQYF,TGTGCCAGCAACACCTGGGCAGGAATCCAAGAGACCCAGTACTTC,.,.,TRBV6-1,TRBJ2-5
CASSPGTGSRETQYF,TGCGCCAGCAGCCCAGGGACAGGCTCGAGGGAGACCCAGTACTTC,TRBD1,few,TRBV5-1,TRBJ2-5
CASSPGQGNQPQHF,TGTGCCAGCAGTCCTGGACAGGGGAATCAGCCCCAGCATTTT,TRBD1,few,TRBV2,TRBJ1-5
CASSVGQAGETQYF,TGTGCCAGCAGCGTAGGCCAGGCGGGGGAGACCCAGTACTTC,.,.,TRBV9,TRBJ2-5
CASSQDLMGGAFF,TGTGCCAGCAGCCAAGATTTGATGGGAGGCGCTTTCTTT,.,few,TRBV4-2,TRBJ1-1
CASSLEPRASPLHF,TGTGCCAGCAGCTTAGAACCTCGGGCTTCACCCCTCCACTTT,.,.,TRBV7-9,TRBJ1-6
CASRAFGGTGELFF,TGTGCCAGCAGGGCGTTCGGTGGGACCGGGGAGCTGTTTTTT,.,few,TRBV6-4,TRBJ2-2
CASSPGTNQPQHF,TGTGCTAGCAGTCCGGGGACTAATCAGCCCCAGCATTTT,.,.,TRBV7-7,TRBJ1-5
CASSPPRGNTEAFF,TGTGCCAGCTCACCTCCCCGAGGGAACACTGAAGCTTTCTTT,.,.,TRBV18,TRBJ1-1
CASSGHLTQYF,TGTGCCAGCAGCGGACACCTTACGCAGTATTTT,.,few,TRBV6-1,TRBJ2-3
CASSAPGRRKDQPQHF,TGTGCCAGCAGTGCCCCGGGACGGAGGAAGGATCAGCCCCAGCATTTT,.,.,TRBV6-1,TRBJ1-5
CASSYFGVQHRNQPQHF,TGTGCCAGCAGTTACTTCGGGGTACAGCATCGCAATCAGCCCCAGCATTTT,.,few,TRBV6-2/TRBV6-3,TRBJ1-5
CSASTGQGRYEQYF,TGCAGTGCTTCGACGGGACAGGGAAGGTACGAGCAGTACTTC,TRBD1,.,TRBV20-1,TRBJ2-7
CASSLARAGLGTEAFF,TGTGCCAGCAGCTTAGCGAGGGCCGGGCTGGGGACTGAAGCTTTCTTT,.,few,TRBV7-2,TRBJ1-1
CASSERGHGETQYF,TGTGCCAGCAGTGAACGGGGGCATGGTGAGACCCAGTACTTC,.,few,TRBV25-1,TRBJ2-5
CASRPGQGRPSHPYEQYF,TGTGCCAGCCGACCGGGACAGGGAAGGCCTAGCCACCCCTACGAGCAGTACTTC,TRBD1,.,TRBV6-1,TRBJ2-7
CASSQYRDTGNTIYF,TGTGCCAGCAGCCAATACCGGGACACTGGAAACACCATATATTTT,.,.,TRBV7-2,TRBJ1-3
CATSEDLVAGLTEQYF,TGTGCCACCAGCGAAGATTTGGTAGCGGGCCTAACAGAGCAGTACTTC,TRBD2,.,TRBV15,TRBJ2-7
CSASGTWTSGSGGETQYF,TGCAGTGCTAGTGGAACATGGACTAGCGGGAGCGGGGGAGAGACCCAGTACTTC,TRBD2,.,TRBV20-1,TRBJ2-5
CASSRPATYEQYF,TGTGCCAGCAGCCGCCCGGCCACCTACGAGCAGTACTTC,.,.,TRBV6-2/TRBV6-3,TRBJ2-7
CASSYAGGSGANVLTF,TGTGCCAGCAGTTACGCCGGGGGCTCTGGGGCCAACGTCCTGACTTTC,.,.,TRBV6-5,TRBJ2-6
CASSSIGAGDEQFF,TGTGCCAGCAGCTCGATTGGTGCGGGGGATGAGCAGTTCTTC,TRBD2,.,TRBV7-3,TRBJ2-1
CASRRGQTNTEAFF,TGTGCCAGCCGTCGAGGGCAGACGAACACTGAAGCTTTCTTT,.,.,TRBV2,TRBJ1-1
CASSVTQGAGSYGYTF,TGTGCCAGCAGCGTTACACAGGGGGCTGGTAGCTATGGCTACACCTTC,TRBD1,few,TRBV2,TRBJ1-2
CASSFDTGGYGYTF,TGTGCCAGCAGCTTCGATACAGGGGGCTATGGCTACACCTTC,TRBD1,few,TRBV11-1,TRBJ1-2
CASSLLDRIYGYTF,TGTGCCAGCAGCCTCTTAGACAGAATATATGGCTACACCTTC,.,few,TRBV7-9,TRBJ1-2
CSARDAGSPEDYGYTF,TGCAGTGCTAGAGATGCGGGGTCCCCAGAGGACTATGGCTACACCTTC,.,.,TRBV20-1,TRBJ1-2